The clone carrying this T cell receptor (beta chain) was observed a handful of times. Antigen specificity is unknown. The sample comes from a study of T cells after yellow fever vaccination. About the study: It was SMART-Seq v4 Ultra Low Input that prepared the fractions with low cell numbers. Study observations and caveats: FACS-sorted repertoires could harbor abundant contaminating bulk-population clonotypes. Reappearance after the booster was seen for most primary-vaccination clones, at more than 95% CD4 and about 90% CD8. Across the CD4 and CD8 compartments, a small share of clonotypes was present in both.

The CDR3 is 15 residues long. The junction had 10 bases not matched to a gene; V was cut back by 3 bases and J by 7 bases. CDR1 and CDR2 from the germline V gene are DFQATT and SNEGSKA (reference sequence). TCRdb redid the calling of the 5' RACE reads with MiXCR, one entry per CDR3 protein. The sample contains approximately 550,000 distinct CDR3 sequences, roughly 21% of which appear only once. The J gene is TRBJ2-1, the V gene TRBV20-1; TRBD2 matches at 9 bases. This sequence originates from a man aged 30 to 39 who received the YFV17D yellow fever vaccine. This sample comprised PBMCs, obtained 15 days after the yellow fever booster vaccination. CDR3 protein: CSARLGSGRGNEQFF. CDR3 in DNA: TGCAGTGCTAGGTTAGGTAGCGGGAGAGGTAATGAGCAGTTCTTC.